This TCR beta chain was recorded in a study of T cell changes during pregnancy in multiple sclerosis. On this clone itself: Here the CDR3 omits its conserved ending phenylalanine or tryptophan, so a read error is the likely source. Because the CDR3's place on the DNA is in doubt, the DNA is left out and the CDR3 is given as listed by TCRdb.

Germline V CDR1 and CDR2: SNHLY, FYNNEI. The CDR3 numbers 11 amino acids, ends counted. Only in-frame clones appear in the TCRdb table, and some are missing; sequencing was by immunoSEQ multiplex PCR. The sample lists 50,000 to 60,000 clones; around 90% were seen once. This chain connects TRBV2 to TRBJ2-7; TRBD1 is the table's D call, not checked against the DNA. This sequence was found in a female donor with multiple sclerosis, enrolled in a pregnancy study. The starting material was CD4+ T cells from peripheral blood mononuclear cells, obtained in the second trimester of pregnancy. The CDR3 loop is CASEVYGGQSL.